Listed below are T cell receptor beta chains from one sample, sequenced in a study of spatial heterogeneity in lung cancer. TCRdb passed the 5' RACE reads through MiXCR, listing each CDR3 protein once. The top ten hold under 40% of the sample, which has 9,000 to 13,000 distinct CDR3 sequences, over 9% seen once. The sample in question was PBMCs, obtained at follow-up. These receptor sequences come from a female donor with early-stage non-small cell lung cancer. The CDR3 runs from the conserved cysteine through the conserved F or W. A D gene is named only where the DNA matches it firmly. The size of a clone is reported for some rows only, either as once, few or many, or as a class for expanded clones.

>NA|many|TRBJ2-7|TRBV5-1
CASSNPGLHYEQYF
TGCGCCAGCAGCAACCCGGGACTGCACTACGAGCAGTACTTC
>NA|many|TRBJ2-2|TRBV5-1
CASSLRQGNTGELFF
TGCGCCAGCAGCTTGCGGCAGGGGAACACCGGGGAGCTGTTTTTT
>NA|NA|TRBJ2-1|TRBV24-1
CATSDPRPNLGYDEQFF
TGTGCCACCAGTGACCCCAGACCAAATCTGGGCTACGATGAGCAGTTCTTC
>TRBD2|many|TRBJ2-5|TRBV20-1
CSARGTGGPPETQYF
TGCAGTGCTAGAGGCACGGGAGGGCCCCCAGAGACCCAGTACTTC
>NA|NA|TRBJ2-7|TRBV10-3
CAISEPRGSEQYF
TGTGCCATCAGTGAGCCCAGGGGAAGCGAGCAGTACTTC
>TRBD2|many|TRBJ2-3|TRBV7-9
CASGTTSGTDTQYF
TGTGCCAGCGGCACGACTAGCGGCACAGATACGCAGTATTTT
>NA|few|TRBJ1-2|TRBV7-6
CASSLGLGNYGYTF
TGTGCCAGCAGCTTAGGGCTCGGAAACTATGGCTACACCTTC
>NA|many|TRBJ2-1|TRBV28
CASRTRDKGIRMQFF
TGTGCCAGCAGAACCCGGGACAAGGGTATACGCATGCAGTTCTTC
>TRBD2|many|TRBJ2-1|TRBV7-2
CASSLVASGRDEQFF
TGTGCCAGCAGCTTAGTGGCTAGCGGGAGGGATGAGCAGTTCTTC
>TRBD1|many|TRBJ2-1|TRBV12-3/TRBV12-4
CASRQDRGNYNEQFF
TGTGCCAGCAGGCAGGACAGGGGAAATTACAATGAGCAGTTCTTC
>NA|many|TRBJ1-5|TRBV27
CASSFQGNQPQHF
TGTGCCAGCAGTTTCCAGGGCAATCAGCCCCAGCATTTT
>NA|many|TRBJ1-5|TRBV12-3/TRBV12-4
CASTLRGIGNQPQHF
TGTGCCAGCACCTTACGGGGGATCGGAAATCAGCCCCAGCATTTT
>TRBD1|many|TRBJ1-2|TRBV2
CASRIGQGSYGYTF
TGTGCCAGCAGGATCGGACAGGGCAGCTATGGCTACACCTTC
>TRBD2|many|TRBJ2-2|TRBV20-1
CSARRLATAGELFF
TGCAGTGCTAGACGACTAGCGACGGCCGGGGAGCTGTTTTTT